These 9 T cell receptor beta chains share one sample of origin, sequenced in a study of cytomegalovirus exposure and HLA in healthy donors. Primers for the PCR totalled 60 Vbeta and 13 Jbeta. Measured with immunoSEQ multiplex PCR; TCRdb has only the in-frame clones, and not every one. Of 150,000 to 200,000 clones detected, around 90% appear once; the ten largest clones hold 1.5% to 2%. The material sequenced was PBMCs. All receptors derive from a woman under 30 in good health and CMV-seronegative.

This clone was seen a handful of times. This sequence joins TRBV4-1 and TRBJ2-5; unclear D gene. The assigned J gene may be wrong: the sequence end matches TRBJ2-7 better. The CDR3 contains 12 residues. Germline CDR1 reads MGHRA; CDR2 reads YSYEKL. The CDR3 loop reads CASSPPNYEQYF. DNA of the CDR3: TGCGCCAGCAGCCCTCCGAACTACGAGCAGTACTTC.

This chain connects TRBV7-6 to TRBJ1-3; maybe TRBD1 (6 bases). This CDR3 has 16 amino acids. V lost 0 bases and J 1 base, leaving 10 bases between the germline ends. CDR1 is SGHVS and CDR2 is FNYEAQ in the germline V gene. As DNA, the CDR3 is TGTGCCAGCAGCTTAGCGGGGGCAGAATCTGGAAACACCATATATTTT. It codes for CASSLAGAESGNTIYF.

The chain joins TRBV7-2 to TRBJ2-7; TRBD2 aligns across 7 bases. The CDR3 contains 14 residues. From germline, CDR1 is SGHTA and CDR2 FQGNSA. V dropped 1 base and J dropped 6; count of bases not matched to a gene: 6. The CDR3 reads CASSLGQGGFEQYF. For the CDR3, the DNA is TGTGCCAGCAGCTTAGGGCAGGGAGGGTTCGAGCAGTACTTC.

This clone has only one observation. The CDR3 spells CASSLNFGQGEETQYF. CDR3 in DNA: TGTGCCAGCAGTTTAAACTTTGGACAGGGGGAAGAGACCCAGTACTTC. The V gene is TRBV27, the J gene TRBJ2-5; 10 bases fit TRBD1. Germline CDR1 reads MNHEY; CDR2 reads SMNVEV (reference sequence). The CDR3 has 16 residues. Unmatched junction bases numbered 6, after V lost 2 bases and J lost 3 bases.

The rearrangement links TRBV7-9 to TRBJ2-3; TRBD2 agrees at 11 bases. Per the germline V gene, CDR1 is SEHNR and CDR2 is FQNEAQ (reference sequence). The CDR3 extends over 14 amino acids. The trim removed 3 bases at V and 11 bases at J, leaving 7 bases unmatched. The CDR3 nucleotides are TGTGCCAGCAGCTTTGTGACTAGCGGGAACGGGCAGTATTTT. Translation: CASSFVTSGNGQYF.

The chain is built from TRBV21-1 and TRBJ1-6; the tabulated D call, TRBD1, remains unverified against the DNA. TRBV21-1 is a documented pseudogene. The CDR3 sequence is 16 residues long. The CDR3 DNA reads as TGTGCCAGCAGCCGGGGATCGGGACAGGGTCGCTCACCCCTCCACTTT. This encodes CASSRGSGQGRSPLHF.

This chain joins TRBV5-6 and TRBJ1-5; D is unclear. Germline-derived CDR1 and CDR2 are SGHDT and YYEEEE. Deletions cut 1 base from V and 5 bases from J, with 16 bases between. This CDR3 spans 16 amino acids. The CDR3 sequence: CASSLMAMQNYQPQHF. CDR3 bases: TGTGCCAGCAGCTTGATGGCCATGCAAAATTATCAGCCCCAGCATTTT.

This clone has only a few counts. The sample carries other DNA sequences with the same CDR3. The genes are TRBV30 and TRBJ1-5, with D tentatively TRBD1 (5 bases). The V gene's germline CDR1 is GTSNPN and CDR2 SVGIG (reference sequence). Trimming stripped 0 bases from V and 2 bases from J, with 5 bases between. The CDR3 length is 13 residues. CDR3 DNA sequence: TGTGCCTGGAGTGTACAGGGCAATCAGCCCCAGCATTTT. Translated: CAWSVQGNQPQHF.

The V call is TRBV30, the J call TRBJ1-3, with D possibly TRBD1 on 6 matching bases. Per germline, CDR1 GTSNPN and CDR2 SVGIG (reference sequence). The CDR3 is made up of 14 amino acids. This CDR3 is CAYATGSSGNTIYF. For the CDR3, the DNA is TGTGCTTACGCCACAGGGAGCTCTGGAAACACCATATATTTT.